The 14 T cell receptor beta chains reported below all come from one sample, sequenced in a study of cytomegalovirus exposure and HLA in healthy donors. The PCR contained 60 Vbeta and 13 Jbeta primers. Profiled with immunoSEQ multiplex PCR; TCRdb holds only in-frame clones, not every one. Found here are under 250,000 clones, 80% to 85% of them singletons; the top ten hold under 0.85%. Sequencing was carried out using PBMCs. Every receptor here comes from a boy aged 2 to 10 in good health and CMV-seronegative.

This chain uses TRBV6-1 with TRBJ1-2; D not certain. CDR1 is MNHNS, CDR2 SASEGT, per germline. V gave up 2 bases and J gave up 6 bases, with 7 bases separating them. CDR3 length equals 12 residues. The CDR3 reads CASSETRDGYTF. CDR3 DNA: TGTGCCAGCAGTGAAACGAGGGATGGCTACACCTTC.

The chain couples TRBV7-8 to TRBJ2-3, with 9 positions matching TRBD1. The J segment lost 8 bases and the V segment lost 5 bases, leaving 11 bases of the junction unmatched. The CDR3 totals 15 residues. In germline, CDR1 is SGHVS, CDR2 FQNEAQ. CDR3 sequence: CASSGHRGHPVTQYF. In DNA form, the CDR3 reads TGTGCCAGCAGCGGTCACAGGGGGCACCCAGTTACGCAGTATTTT. Together with reference TRBV7-8 and TRBJ2-3, the CDR3 gives the full variable domain: GAGVSQSPRYKVAKRGQDVALRCDPISGHVSLFWYQQALGQGPEFLTYFQNEAQLDKSGLPSDRFFAERPEGSVSTLKIQRTQQEDSAVYLCASSGHRGHPVTQYFGPGTRLTVL.

This clone was seen only once. The rearrangement links TRBV5-1 to TRBJ2-5, with 15 bases fitting TRBD2. The CDR3 is 15 residues long. Germline loops: CDR1 SGHRS, CDR2 YFSETQ. Trimming at V came to 4 bases and at J to 2 bases, leaving 0 bases not matched to a gene. The CDR3 DNA reads TGCGCCAGCAGCGGGACTAGCGGGAGGCAAGAGACCCAGTACTTC. Amino acid sequence: CASSGTSGRQETQYF.

The table lists this clone with a few counts. J is TRBJ1-5 and V is TRBV6-5; D is unresolved. V shed 4 bases and J shed 7 bases, with 11 bases lying between them. CDR1 MNHEY and CDR2 SVGAGI come from the germline V gene. CDR3 size: 13 residues. CDR3 in DNA: TGTGCCAGCAGTTCCCGGGATGGACAGCCCCAGCATTTT. Its translation: CASSSRDGQPQHF.

The V gene is TRBV7-2, the J gene TRBJ1-1, with D perhaps TRBD1 (6 bases). The CDR3 runs to 17 residues. V gave up 8 bases and J gave up 1 base, with 23 bases separating them. CDR1 SGHTA and CDR2 FQGNSA come from the germline V gene. CDR3 in amino acids: CASLPRGTGTQNTEAFF. The DNA for the CDR3 is TGTGCCAGCCTCCCCAGGGGAACAGGGACCCAGAACACTGAAGCTTTCTTT.

Note on this clone: An end of the junction differs from the germline gene, which may be a read error. The chain joins TRBV4-1 to TRBJ2-5; D is uncertain. CDR1 is MGHRA, CDR2 YSYEKL, per germline. This CDR3 has 13 residues. CDR3 in DNA: TGTGCCAGCAGCCATAACTATCAAGAGACCCAGTACTTC. This translates into CASSHNYQETQYF.

On this clone itself: This same CDR3 is encoded by further DNA sequences in the sample. The chain's CDR3 is CASSESETQYF. CDR3 in DNA: TGTGCCAGCAGTGAGTCTGAGACCCAGTACTTC. The chain couples TRBV6-1 to TRBJ2-5; D uncertain. CDR1 is MNHNS and CDR2 is SASEGT in the germline V gene. The CDR3 has 11 residues. Between the trimmed V and J ends, which lost 3 bases and 5 bases, there was a span of 4 bases.

This chain links TRBV6-5 with TRBJ2-5, with TRBD2 identical over 14 bases. This CDR3 has 15 residues. Germline V lookup: CDR1 MNHEY, CDR2 SVGAGI. With V trimmed by 7 bases and J by 5 bases, 6 bases remained unmatched. The CDR3 loop reads CASNGLAGGGETQYF. In nucleotides, the CDR3 is TGTGCCAGCAACGGACTAGCGGGAGGCGGTGAGACCCAGTACTTC.

A single count supports this clone. The chain joins TRBV11-2 to TRBJ2-7; the D gene is possibly TRBD1 (6 bases). This CDR3 has 17 residues. Germline V CDR1 and CDR2: SGHAT, FQNNGV. Trimming left V 0 bases short and J 3 bases short, with 18 bases between. CDR3 loop: CASSLDLWGRVIYEQYF. In nucleotides, the CDR3 is TGTGCCAGCAGCTTAGATCTTTGGGGGCGGGTCATCTACGAGCAGTACTTC.

The rearrangement links TRBV6-5 to TRBJ2-3; no firm D call. Trimming removed 1 base at V and 1 base at J, with 9 bases between. The CDR3 is 15 amino acids. The germline gives CDR1 MNHEY, CDR2 SVGAGI. The CDR3 loop reads CASSYFAEGTDTQYF. The CDR3 nucleotides are TGTGCCAGCAGTTACTTCGCAGAAGGCACAGATACGCAGTATTTT.

The J gene is TRBJ2-7, the V gene TRBV27, with 7 nucleotides matching TRBD1. Germline assignment: CDR1 MNHEY and CDR2 SMNVEV (reference sequence). Losses at the gene ends were 3 bases for V and 6 bases for J; bases not matched to a gene: 5. This CDR3 region has 13 residues. The CDR3 bases are TGTGCCAGCAGTTTGAGGACAGGTGCCGAGCAGTACTTC. Encoded protein: CASSLRTGAEQYF.

Turning to this clone: The germline gene is not matched at one end of the junction; a read error may be the cause. This chain connects TRBV6-5 to TRBJ1-4; no reliable D call. Per germline, CDR1 MNHEY and CDR2 SVGAGI. The CDR3 runs to 16 residues. CDR3 bases: TGTGCCAGCAGATACTCTCACCCAGCAACTAATGAAAAACTGTTTTTT. This encodes CASRYSHPATNEKLFF.

The chain joins TRBV10-3 to TRBJ2-4; 12 bases match TRBD2. Germline loops: CDR1 ENHRY, CDR2 SYGVKD. The CDR3 runs to 15 residues. J lost 8 bases, V lost 2 bases, and 4 bases had no gene match. The CDR3, as DNA: TGTGCCATCAGTGAGCCTCGGACTAGCGGGGACATTCAGTACTTC. It translates to CAISEPRTSGDIQYF.

A few counts support this clone. V gene TRBV5-1 combines with J gene TRBJ1-1, with D tentatively TRBD1 (6 bases). Germline loops: CDR1 SGHRS, CDR2 YFSETQ. The V end lost 0 bases, the J end lost 4 bases, and 7 bases lay between the germline ends. The CDR3 consists of 13 residues. The CDR3 region has the DNA TGCGCCAGCAGCTTGGGAGGGGGCACTGAAGCTTTCTTT. This codes for CASSLGGGTEAFF.